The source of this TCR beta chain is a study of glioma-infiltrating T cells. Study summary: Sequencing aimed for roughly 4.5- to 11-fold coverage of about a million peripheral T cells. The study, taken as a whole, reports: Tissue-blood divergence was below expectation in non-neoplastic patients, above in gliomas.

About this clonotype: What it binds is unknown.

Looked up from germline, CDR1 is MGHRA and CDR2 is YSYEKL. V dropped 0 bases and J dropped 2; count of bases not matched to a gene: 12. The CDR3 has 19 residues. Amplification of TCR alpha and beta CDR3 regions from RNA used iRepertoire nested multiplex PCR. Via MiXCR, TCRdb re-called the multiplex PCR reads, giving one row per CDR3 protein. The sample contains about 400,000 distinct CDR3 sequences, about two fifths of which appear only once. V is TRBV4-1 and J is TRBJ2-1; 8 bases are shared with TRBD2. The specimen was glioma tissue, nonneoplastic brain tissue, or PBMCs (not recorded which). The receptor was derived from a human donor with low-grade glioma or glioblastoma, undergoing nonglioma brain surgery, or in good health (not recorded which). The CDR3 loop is CASSQEAPRVAGTYNEQFF. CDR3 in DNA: TGCGCCAGCAGCCAAGAAGCCCCTCGAGTAGCGGGAACCTACAATGAGCAGTTCTTC.